The 11 T cell receptor beta chains below were found in one sample sequenced in a study of control samples from healthy donors and cancer patients. TCRdb's table, derived via immunoSEQ multiplex PCR, lists solely in-frame clones and lacks some. The sample includes 90,000 to 150,000 clones, roughly 88% of them seen just once. The specimen was blood. These receptors came from a man in his forties in good health.

The chain joins TRBV12-3 or TRBV12-4 to TRBJ1-5; D perhaps matches TRBD1 (5 bases). The length of the CDR3 is 13 residues. The germline V and J ends were trimmed by 5 bases and 6 bases, with 11 bases remaining between them. The chain's CDR3 is CASSLGPRQPQHF. The CDR3 nucleotides are TGTGCCAGCAGTCTGGGACCCCGTCAGCCCCAGCATTTT.

The genes are TRBV7-2 and TRBJ1-2; D not certain. Germline V gene data show CDR1 as SGHTA and CDR2 as FQGNSA. The length of the CDR3 is 13 residues. V shed 6 bases and J shed 6 bases, with 14 bases lying between them. This chain's CDR3 is CASRIPPGHGYTF. DNA of the CDR3: TGTGCCAGCAGAATTCCGCCCGGCCATGGCTACACCTTC.

The V gene is TRBV6-1, the J gene TRBJ1-3; D is unclear. V lost 8 bases and J 0 bases, leaving 14 bases between the germline ends. CDR1 is MNHNS, CDR2 SASEGT, per germline. The CDR3 extends over 15 amino acids. The CDR3 here is CASAGGDISGNTIYF. Here the CDR3 DNA reads TGTGCCAGCGCCGGCGGAGACATCTCTGGAAACACCATATATTTT.

The chain uses TRBV6-6 and TRBJ1-1; D remains unclear. V dropped 8 bases and J dropped 10 bases, with 23 bases sitting between them. The CDR3 has 14 amino acids. The germline CDR1 and CDR2 sequences are MNHNY and SVGAGI (reference sequence). In DNA form, the CDR3 reads TGTGCCAGCGGTCGAGGACTCCCCCGGGATAGAGCTTTCTTT. It translates to CASGRGLPRDRAFF.

V usage is TRBV6-1 and J usage is TRBJ1-1; perhaps TRBD1 as D (5 bases). The CDR3 has 15 residues. The V and J ends lost 1 base and 1 base respectively, with 10 bases between them. CDR1 and CDR2 from the germline V gene are MNHNS and SASEGT. The CDR3 sequence: CASSEGRVKNTEAFF. The CDR3 DNA sequence: TGTGCCAGCAGTGAAGGCAGGGTCAAGAACACTGAAGCTTTCTTT.

This clone was observed once. This chain links TRBV25-1 with TRBJ2-3, with D perhaps matching TRBD2 (6 bases). The CDR3 totals 14 residues. Germline CDR1 MGHDK, CDR2 SYGVNS. Trimming pared 9 bases from V and 2 bases from J, leaving 15 bases between. The CDR3 bases are TGTGCCAGTGGTATGGGGGACTTCACAGATACGCAGTATTTT. It codes for CASGMGDFTDTQYF.

The sample holds a few counts of this clone. This sequence joins TRBV10-1 and TRBJ1-1; 7 nucleotides align to TRBD1. The V segment lost 3 bases and the J segment 4 bases; nucleotides outside the gene matches: 2. Germline V CDR1 and CDR2: WNHNN, SYGVQD (reference sequence). This CDR3 region has 13 residues. DNA for the CDR3: TGCGCCAGCAGTGAATACAGGGGCACTGAAGCTTTCTTT. Amino acid sequence: CASSEYRGTEAFF.

The genes are TRBV29-1 and TRBJ1-2; D might be TRBD1 (6 bases). The CDR3 is 12 residues long. Germline CDR1 is SQVTM and CDR2 is ANQGSEA. V lost 7 bases, J lost 7 bases, and 16 bases lay in between. The CDR3 DNA reads as TGCAGCGCCACGAAACAGGGATTTGGCTACACCTTC. Its translation is CSATKQGFGYTF. The complete variable domain, with remaining parts taken from reference TRBV29-1 and TRBJ1-2, reads SAVISQKPSRDICQRGTSLTIQCQVDSQVTMMFWYRQQPGQSLTLIATANQGSEATYESGFVIDKFPISRPNLTFSTLTVSNMSPEDSSIYLCSATKQGFGYTFGSGTRLTVV.

The chain links TRBV7-9 to TRBJ1-2; tentative D call: TRBD1 (6 bases). V lost 6 bases to trimming and J lost 8 bases, with 16 bases between them. The CDR3 contains 13 residues. Germline V gives CDR1 SEHNR, CDR2 FQNEAQ (reference sequence). The CDR3 protein is CASSTAGVEGYTF. CDR3 sequence (DNA): TGTGCCAGCAGTACCGCAGGGGTTGAGGGCTACACCTTC.

The CDR3 nucleotides are TGTGCCAGCAGCTTGGGAAGACAGGGGAGAGAGACCCAGTACTTC. As protein: CASSLGRQGRETQYF. The chain links TRBV5-6 to TRBJ2-5; TRBD1 aligns across 8 bases. Germline V gene lookup returns CDR1 SGHDT and CDR2 YYEEEE. After removal of 0 bases from V and 4 bases from J, the junction contained 5 bases not matched to a gene. This CDR3 has 15 residues. Variable domain in full (rest from reference TRBV5-6 and TRBJ2-5): DAGVTQSPTHLIKTRGQQVTLRCSPKSGHDTVSWYQQALGQGPQFIFQYYEEEERQRGNFPDRFSGHQFPNYSSELNVNALLLGDSALYLCASSLGRQGRETQYFGPGTRLLVL.

This clone was recorded once. This chain connects TRBV2 to TRBJ2-7, with a weak D call TRBD2 (6 bases). Looked up from germline, CDR1 is SNHLY and CDR2 is FYNNEI. Trimming stripped 3 bases from V and 5 bases from J, with 14 bases between. This CDR3 contains 14 residues. The chain's CDR3 is CASSEVPAGNEQYF. CDR3 in DNA: TGTGCCAGCAGTGAGGTTCCCGCGGGGAACGAGCAGTACTTC.